The entry below describes one T cell receptor beta chain. Its matching antigen is unknown. The read terminates 3 residues ahead of where the CDR3 ends, so the germline J gene completes it. TCRdb's copy holds only in-frame clones and misses some; the assay was immunoSEQ multiplex PCR. The sample contains about 19,000 clones, none occurring once; about 25% lies in the top ten. The CVID group had roughly 15 females and fewer than 35 males, mean age 40. These data come from a study of T cell clonality in common variable immunodeficiency. Overall study findings and caveats: Common variable immunodeficiency TCR beta sequences reportedly had fewer deletions and N-nucleotide insertions.

The CDR3 sequence is 13 residues long. CDR1 is LNHDA and CDR2 is SQIVND in the germline V gene (reference sequence). This receptor was obtained from a human donor with common variable immunodeficiency. Sequenced material: peripheral blood mononuclear cells. The chain combines TRBV19 with TRBJ1-1; D not resolved. The CDR3 region is CASSIQHTQAAFF. CDR3 DNA (partial): TGTGCCAGTAGTATACAACACACTCAAGCG.